This passage covers 13 T cell receptor beta chains from one sample sequenced in a study of tumor-infiltrating lymphocytes in primary liver carcinoma. TCR beta cDNA was prepared out of 450 to 500 ng total RNA by means of a constant-region primer. Amplification in three nested multiplex PCR rounds with slightly modified ARM-PCR gave rise to TCR beta libraries. A C-beta reverse primer and TRBV1-TRBV30 forward primers served in each of the first two PCR rounds, at about 10 cycles apiece. TCRdb processed the multiplex PCR reads anew with MiXCR; each CDR3 protein has one entry. There are fewer than 350,000 distinct CDR3 sequences in the sample; less than 75% occur only once, and roughly 9% lies in the top ten. Germline DNA was also extracted, while the blood RNA originated from unsorted whole blood. Sequenced: peripheral blood. These receptors were collected from a man in his forties or fifties with primary liver carcinoma and hepatitis B virus infection.

This clonotype has a handful of counts. The gene calls are TRBV7-8 and TRBJ2-5; D remains ambiguous. Per the germline V gene, CDR1 is SGHVS and CDR2 is FQNEAQ. Trimming shortened V by 1 base and J by 1 base, and 7 bases separated the two germline ends. The CDR3 consists of 14 residues. CDR3 coding DNA: TGTGCCAGCAGCTTAGGACACCTCCAAGAGACCCAGTACTTC. Translated, it gives CASSLGHLQETQYF.

The chain has TRBV5-6 and TRBJ1-2, with unresolved D. V was pared by 0 bases and J by 7 bases, with 10 bases between. The CDR3 runs to 13 residues. Germline V gene data show CDR1 as SGHDT and CDR2 as YYEEEE. The CDR3 here is CASSLGRTGGYTF. CDR3 coding DNA: TGTGCCAGCAGCTTGGGCAGGACGGGTGGCTACACCTTC. Complete variable domain (other parts from reference TRBV5-6 and TRBJ1-2): DAGVTQSPTHLIKTRGQQVTLRCSPKSGHDTVSWYQQALGQGPQFIFQYYEEEERQRGNFPDRFSGHQFPNYSSELNVNALLLGDSALYLCASSLGRTGGYTFGSGTRLTVV.

This clonotype was detected only once. The rearrangement joins TRBV5-1 to TRBJ2-5, with D perhaps given as TRBD1 or TRBD2 (5 bases each). The CDR3 length is 14 residues. The V and J ends lost 5 bases and 3 bases respectively, with 14 bases between them. Germline-derived CDR1 and CDR2 are SGHRS and YFSETQ. Here the CDR3 reads CASRKAGTEETQYF. CDR3 DNA sequence: TGCGCCAGCAGAAAGGCCGGGACGGAAGAGACCCAGTACTTC.

Concerning this clonotype: A much larger clone differs from this one at a single base, so this may be a read error. The rearrangement uses TRBV28 and TRBJ2-5; D may be TRBD2 (5 bases). The CDR3 is 14 residues long. In germline, CDR1 is MDHEN, CDR2 SYDVKM. The CDR3 sequence: CACRLGNHQETQYF. In DNA form, the CDR3 reads TGTGCCTGCAGACTCGGGAACCACCAAGAGACCCAGTACTTC. Supplemented by reference TRBV28 and TRBJ2-5, the full variable domain reads DVKVTQSSRYLVKRTGEKVFLECVQDMDHENMFWYRQDPGLGLRLIYFSYDVKMKEKGDIPEGYSVSREKKERFSLILESASTNQTSMYLCACRLGNHQETQYFGPGTRLLVL.

As to this clonotype: This may stem from a read error, because a much larger clone lies one nucleotide away. The V gene is TRBV29-1, the J gene TRBJ2-7; TRBD2 aligns across 8 bases. The V gene's germline CDR1 is SQVTM and CDR2 ANQGSEA. The CDR3 consists of 15 residues. The CDR3 spells CSFEAGTGGPNEQYF. The CDR3 DNA sequence: TGCAGCTTTGAAGCTGGAACGGGAGGGCCAAACGAGCAGTACTTC.

To note about this clonotype: Since a much larger clone is just one base distant, this may be a read error. The chain has TRBV10-1 and TRBJ2-6; a possible D gene is TRBD1 (6 bases). Germline CDR1 reads WNHNN; CDR2 reads SYGVQD (reference sequence). Trimming removed 2 bases from V and 5 bases from J, with 13 bases in between. The length of the CDR3 is 16 residues. CDR3 in amino acids: CASSERAGVRANVLTF. The CDR3 DNA follows: TGCGCCAGCAGTGAGAGGGCAGGGGTCAGGGCCAACGTCCTGACTTTC.

CDR3 DNA sequence: TGTGCCAGCAGTCAGGTAGCGGGCACCTACGAGCAGTACTTC. This codes for CASSQVAGTYEQYF. The V gene is TRBV12-3 or TRBV12-4, the J gene TRBJ2-7; 7 bases are shared with TRBD2. The junction had 6 bases not matched to a gene; V was cut back by 5 bases and J by 2 bases. The CDR3 covers 14 residues.

This clonotype came up once. The DNA of the CDR3 is TGCGCCAGCAGCTTGCAGGGGGCGTATGATACGCAGTATTTT. This sequence encodes CASSLQGAYDTQYF. The V gene is TRBV5-1, the J gene TRBJ2-3; 8 bases align to TRBD1. CDR1 SGHRS and CDR2 YFSETQ come from the germline V gene. V shed 1 base and J 6 bases; nucleotides not matched to a gene: 4. This CDR3 is built from 14 residues.

To note about this clonotype: A read error is possible here, since a much larger clone lies one base away. V is TRBV6-1 and J is TRBJ2-3; a possible D gene is TRBD2 (5 bases). This CDR3 contains 11 residues. Germline V lookup: CDR1 MNHNS, CDR2 SASEGT. The CDR3 spells CGASSTDMQYF. Here the CDR3 DNA reads TGTGGTGCTAGCTCCACAGATATGCAGTATTTT.

This chain connects TRBV11-1 to TRBJ2-1, with a weak D call TRBD1 (6 bases). The V gene lost 3 bases and the J gene lost 0 bases, with 12 bases spanning the gap. CDR1 is SGHAT, CDR2 FQDESV, per germline (reference sequence). There are 16 residues in the CDR3. As DNA, the CDR3 is TGTGCCAGCAGCTTTTCGTGGGACAACTCCTACAATGAGCAGTTCTTC. Translating it yields CASSFSWDNSYNEQFF.

This chain connects TRBV5-6 to TRBJ2-2; D is ambiguous. V was clipped by 2 bases and J by 4 bases, with 18 bases between them. Germline lookup yields CDR1 SGHDT and CDR2 YYEEEE. The CDR3 contains 17 residues. CDR3: CASSFSKELLGTGELFF. CDR3 DNA sequence: TGTGCCAGCAGCTTTTCGAAGGAACTCTTGGGCACCGGGGAGCTGTTTTTT.

Of note for this clonotype: Without the conserved terminal phenylalanine or tryptophan, this CDR3 likely stems from a read error. It is unclear where the CDR3 begins or ends on the DNA, so no DNA is shown, and the CDR3 is as TCRdb lists it. The rearrangement links TRBV11-1 to TRBJ2-7; no check of the table's D call, TRBD2, against the DNA was made. In germline, CDR1 is SGHAT, CDR2 FQDESV (reference sequence). The CDR3 length is 16 residues, termini included. The chain's CDR3 is CASSLVVGRAEYEQHL.

This clonotype has more than one count but fewer than ten. This may be a read error: a much more frequent sequence differs by one nucleotide. J is TRBJ2-3 and V is TRBV6-2 or TRBV6-3; D is ambiguous. Looked up from germline, CDR1 is MNHEY and CDR2 is SVGEGT. CDR3 length equals 11 residues. V lost 7 bases and J 2 bases, leaving 4 bases between the germline ends. The CDR3 loop reads CASINTDTQYF. The CDR3 nucleotides read TGTGCCAGCATTAACACAGATACGCAGTATTTT.